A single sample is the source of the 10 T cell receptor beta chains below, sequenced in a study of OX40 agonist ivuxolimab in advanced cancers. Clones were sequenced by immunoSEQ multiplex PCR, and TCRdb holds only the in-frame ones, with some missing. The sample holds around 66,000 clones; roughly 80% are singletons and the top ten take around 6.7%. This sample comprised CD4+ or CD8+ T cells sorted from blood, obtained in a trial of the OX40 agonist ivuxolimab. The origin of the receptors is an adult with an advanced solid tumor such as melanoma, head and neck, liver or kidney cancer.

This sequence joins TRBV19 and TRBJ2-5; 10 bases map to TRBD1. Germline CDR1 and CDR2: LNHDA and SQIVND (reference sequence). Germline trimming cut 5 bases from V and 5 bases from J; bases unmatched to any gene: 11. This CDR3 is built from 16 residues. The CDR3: CASSRTGQGGRETQYF. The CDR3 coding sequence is TGTGCCAGTAGTCGCACCGGACAGGGGGGCCGTGAGACCCAGTACTTC.

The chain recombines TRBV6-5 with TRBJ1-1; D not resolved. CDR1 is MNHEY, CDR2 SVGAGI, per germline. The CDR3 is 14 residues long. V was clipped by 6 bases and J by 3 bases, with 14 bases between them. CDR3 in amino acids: CASSRPGGDTEAFF. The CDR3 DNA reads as TGTGCCAGCAGCCGCCCGGGTGGAGACACTGAAGCTTTCTTT.

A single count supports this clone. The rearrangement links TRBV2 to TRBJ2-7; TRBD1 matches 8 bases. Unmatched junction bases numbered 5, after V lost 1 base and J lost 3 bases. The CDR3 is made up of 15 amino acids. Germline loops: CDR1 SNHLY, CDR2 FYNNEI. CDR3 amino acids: CASSEEQGEDYEQYF. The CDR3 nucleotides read TGTGCCAGCAGTGAAGAACAGGGGGAGGACTACGAGCAGTACTTC.

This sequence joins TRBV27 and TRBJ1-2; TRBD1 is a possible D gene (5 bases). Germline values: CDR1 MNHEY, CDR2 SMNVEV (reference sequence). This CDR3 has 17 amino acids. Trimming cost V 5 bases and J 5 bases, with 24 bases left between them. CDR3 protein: CASSPRGRAGVRYGYTF. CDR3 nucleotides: TGTGCCAGCAGTCCCCGGGGGAGGGCCGGGGTTCGATATGGCTACACCTTC.

The CDR3 sequence: CASSPKREGPYEQYF. CDR3 nucleotide sequence: TGTGCCAGCAGCCCAAAGCGGGAGGGCCCCTACGAGCAGTACTTC. The chain couples TRBV7-9 to TRBJ2-7, with 10 bases fitting TRBD2. Germline CDR1 and CDR2: SEHNR and FQNEAQ (reference sequence). The CDR3 is 15 amino acids. With V trimmed by 5 bases and J by 2 bases, 6 bases remained unmatched.

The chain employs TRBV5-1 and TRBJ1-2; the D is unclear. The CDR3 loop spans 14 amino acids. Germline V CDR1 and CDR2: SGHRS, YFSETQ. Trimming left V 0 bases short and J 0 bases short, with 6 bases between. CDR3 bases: TGCGCCAGCAGCTTGGGACCGTCTAACTATGGCTACACCTTC. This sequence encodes CASSLGPSNYGYTF.

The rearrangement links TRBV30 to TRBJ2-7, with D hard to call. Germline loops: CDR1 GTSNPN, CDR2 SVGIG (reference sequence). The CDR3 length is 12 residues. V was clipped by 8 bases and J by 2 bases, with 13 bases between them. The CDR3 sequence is CAGSGSAYEQYF. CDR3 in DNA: TGTGCCGGCTCGGGCTCAGCCTACGAGCAGTACTTC.

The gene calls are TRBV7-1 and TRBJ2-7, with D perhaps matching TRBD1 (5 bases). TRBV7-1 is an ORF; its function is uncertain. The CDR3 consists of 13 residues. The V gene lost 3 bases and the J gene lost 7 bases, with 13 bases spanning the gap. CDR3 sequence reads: CASSSGPWKEQYF. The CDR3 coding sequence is TGTGCCAGCAGCTCGGGGCCCTGGAAGGAGCAGTACTTC.

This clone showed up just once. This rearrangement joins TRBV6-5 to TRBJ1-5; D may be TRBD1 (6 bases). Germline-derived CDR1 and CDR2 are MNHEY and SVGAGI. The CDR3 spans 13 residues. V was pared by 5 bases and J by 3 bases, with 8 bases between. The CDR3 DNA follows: TGTGCCAGCAGTGCAGGGGTCAATCAGCCCCAGCATTTT. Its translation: CASSAGVNQPQHF.

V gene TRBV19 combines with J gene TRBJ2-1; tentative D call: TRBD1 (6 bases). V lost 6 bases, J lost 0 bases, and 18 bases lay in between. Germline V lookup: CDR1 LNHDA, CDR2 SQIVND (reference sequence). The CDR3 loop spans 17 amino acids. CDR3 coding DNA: TGTGCCAGTAGGGCGAGGTCGGGGACAAGCTCCTACAATGAGCAGTTCTTC. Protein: CASRARSGTSSYNEQFF. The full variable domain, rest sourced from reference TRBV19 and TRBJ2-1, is DGGITQSPKYLFRKEGQNVTLSCEQNLNHDAMYWYRQDPGQGLRLIYYSQIVNDFQKGDIAEGYSVSREKKESFPLTVTSAQKNPTAFYLCASRARSGTSSYNEQFFGPGTRLTVL.